This T cell receptor (beta chain) was obtained from a study of memory CD8 T cells in hepatitis C reinfection. Study-wide background: Samples late or after reinfection came 12 to 24 weeks post-detection.

V gave up 5 bases and J gave up 8 bases; unmatched junction bases: 16. The germline gives CDR1 SGHNT, CDR2 YENEEA. This CDR3 spans 16 amino acids. Using immunoSEQ multiplex PCR, the repertoire was profiled, and TCRdb retains in-frame clones only, with some absent. There are some 50,000 clones in the sample; 89% occur only once, and approximately 0.67% lies in the top ten. As to time point: late/post reinfection, 12 to 24 weeks after detection. No in vitro expansion preceded TCR sequencing of the sorted cells. People who inject drugs from Montreal's HEPCO study were the donors. Sample: naive CD8+ T cells sorted from blood. The J gene is TRBJ2-3, the V gene TRBV11-3, with 7 nucleotides matching TRBD2. This TCR came from a man aged 18 to 29 with hepatitis C virus infection. CDR3 in DNA: TGTGCCAGCAGCCCCGGGGAGGGGTTCGAACGGGGTACGCAGTATTTT. Encoded protein: CASSPGEGFERGTQYF.